One and the same sample provided the 14 T cell receptor beta chains below, sequenced in a study of beta chain features in type 1 diabetes. General study findings and limits: TCRB CDR3 length was moderately but significantly reduced in all four CD4+ subsets of Type 1 diabetes patients.

For these TCRs, the target antigens are not known. The isolated RNA, all of it, was reverse transcribed, so expressed TCRB transcripts were what got sequenced. Some clones are missing from TCRdb's copy, which holds only in-frame ones; the method was immunoSEQ multiplex PCR. The sample yields roughly 180,000 clones, approximately 7.8% seen once. The specimen sequenced was central memory CD4+ T cells from blood. The receptors come from a woman in her forties with type 1 diabetes.

In its sample, this clone was seen a few times. The chain has TRBV15 and TRBJ2-7, with 7 bases matching TRBD2. V was pared by 0 bases and J by 2 bases, with 4 bases of the junction left unmatched. Per the germline V gene, CDR1 is LNHNV and CDR2 is YYDKDF (reference sequence). The CDR3 extends over 15 amino acids. CDR3 in amino acids: CATSREKRGAYEQYF. CDR3 coding DNA: TGTGCCACCAGCAGAGAAAAGCGGGGAGCCTACGAGCAGTACTTC.

This clone was recorded a few times. The rearrangement uses TRBV5-1 and TRBJ1-1, with D perhaps TRBD1 (5 bases). V was shortened by 0 bases and J by 4 bases, with 13 bases between the two germline ends. The germline CDR1 and CDR2 sequences are SGHRS and YFSETQ. This CDR3 is 15 amino acids long. The CDR3: CASSLATAGTTEAFF. The CDR3 nucleotides are TGCGCCAGCAGCTTGGCGACAGCGGGAACCACTGAAGCTTTCTTT.

This clone was observed many times. The chain couples TRBV2 to TRBJ2-7; tentative D call: TRBD1 (6 bases). Trimming removed 6 bases at V and 5 bases at J, with 17 bases between. Germline V gene sequence: CDR1 SNHLY, CDR2 FYNNEI. The CDR3 is 14 residues long. The CDR3 sequence is CASRNTGSKNEQYF. The CDR3 coding sequence is TGTGCCAGCAGGAACACAGGGTCGAAAAACGAGCAGTACTTC.

This clone occurred a few times. The gene calls are TRBV15 and TRBJ2-1; possible D gene TRBD2, 6 bases. V lost 0 bases and J lost 10, with 10 bases in between. Germline V gives CDR1 LNHNV, CDR2 YYDKDF (reference sequence). The CDR3 is made up of 13 amino acids. The CDR3 DNA follows: TGTGCCACCAGCAGAGATAGTGGAGGGGAGCAGTTCTTC. Translation: CATSRDSGGEQFF.

The V gene is TRBV18, the J gene TRBJ2-1; 11 positions match TRBD2. Germline values: CDR1 KGHSH, CDR2 LQKENI. With 4 bases clipped from V and 2 bases from J, the junction kept 7 bases outside the gene matches. The CDR3 consists of 17 residues. The DNA for the CDR3 is TGTGCCAGCTCACGGGCGCCGGGACTAGCGGCCTACAATGAGCAGTTCTTC. It translates to CASSRAPGLAAYNEQFF.

CDR3 coding DNA: TGTGCCAGCAGCTTAGTGGCCCCGGACAGGGGGCTTAGCAATGAGCAGTTCTTC. As protein: CASSLVAPDRGLSNEQFF. V usage is TRBV7-7 and J usage is TRBJ2-1; 11 positions agree with TRBD1. CDR1 SSHAT and CDR2 FNYEAQ come from the germline V gene (reference sequence). The V segment lost 1 base and the J segment 6 bases; nucleotides outside the gene matches: 11. The CDR3 has 18 amino acids.

The genes are TRBV7-2 and TRBJ2-7, with a possible D match to TRBD1 (6 bases). Germline loops: CDR1 SGHTA, CDR2 FQGNSA. Trimming left V 4 bases short and J 5 bases short, with 18 bases between. The CDR3 spans 15 residues. The CDR3 here is CASSSGGLGAHEQYF. The DNA of the CDR3 is TGTGCCAGCAGCTCTGGGGGCCTCGGGGCCCACGAGCAGTACTTC.

This clone was observed a handful of times. The chain combines TRBV18 with TRBJ1-2; TRBD1 matches 8 bases. The germline V gene encodes CDR1 KGHSH and CDR2 LQKENI. The junction had 6 bases not matched to a gene; V was cut back by 5 bases and J by 4 bases. CDR3 length: 14 amino acids. The CDR3 is CASSVTGEGYGYTF. As DNA, the CDR3 is TGTGCCAGCTCAGTGACAGGGGAAGGCTATGGCTACACCTTC. The variable domain in full, completed from reference TRBV18 and TRBJ1-2, reads NAGVMQNPRHLVRRRGQEARLRCSPMKGHSHVYWYRQLPEEGLKFMVYLQKENIIDESGMPKERFSAEFPKEGPSILRIQQVVRGDSAAYFCASSVTGEGYGYTFGSGTRLTVV.

The genes are TRBV27 and TRBJ2-2; D possibly corresponds to TRBD2 (5 bases). Deletions cut 5 bases from V and 1 base from J, with 8 bases between. CDR1 is MNHEY, CDR2 SMNVEV, per germline (reference sequence). This CDR3 region has 14 residues. The chain's CDR3 is CASSTGMNTGELFF. For the CDR3, the DNA is TGTGCCAGCAGTACCGGGATGAACACCGGGGAGCTGTTTTTT.

The chain links TRBV5-8 to TRBJ1-2; 9 bases are a match to TRBD1. Germline V CDR1 and CDR2: SGHTS, YDEGEE. The ends lost 3 bases at V and 7 bases at J; junction bases unmatched: 7. The CDR3 runs 14 residues. The DNA for the CDR3 is TGTGCCAGCAGCTCCCGGGACAGGGTCACTGGCTACACCTTC. Residues: CASSSRDRVTGYTF.

The sample holds a few counts of this clone. The genes are TRBV11-1 and TRBJ1-1; D gene unclear. Germline values: CDR1 SGHAT, CDR2 FQDESV (reference sequence). The CDR3 totals 14 residues. The germline V and J ends were trimmed by 0 bases and 6 bases, with 11 bases remaining between them. This chain's CDR3 is CASSLAPVGAEAFF. CDR3 sequence (DNA): TGTGCCAGCAGCTTAGCTCCAGTGGGCGCTGAAGCTTTCTTT.

This clone was seen more than once but under ten times. The V and J genes are TRBV9 and TRBJ2-7; tentatively, D is TRBD2 (5 bases). In germline, CDR1 is SGDLS, CDR2 YYNGEE. Trimming left V 4 bases short and J 4 bases short, with 15 bases between. This CDR3 region has 14 residues. The CDR3 here is CASSLTGSSYEQYF. In DNA, the CDR3 is TGTGCCAGCAGCCTTACGGGATCCTCTTACGAGCAGTACTTC.

This chain uses TRBV5-6 with TRBJ1-5; D gene unclear. V was clipped by 1 base and J by 1 base, with 3 bases between them. The CDR3 length is 13 residues. CDR1 is SGHDT and CDR2 is YYEEEE in the germline V gene. The CDR3 nucleotides are TGTGCCAGCAGCTTGCAGAGCAATCAGCCCCAGCATTTT. Translating gives CASSLQSNQPQHF.

V is TRBV4-3 and J is TRBJ1-2; 7 bases are a match to TRBD1. Germline trimming cut 1 base from V and 4 bases from J; bases unmatched to any gene: 9. The germline V gene encodes CDR1 LGHNA and CDR2 YSLEER. This CDR3 spans 16 amino acids. DNA of the CDR3: TGCGCCAGCAGCCAAGGGAGGGGGCCCACGGGCTATGGCTACACCTTC. This gives the protein CASSQGRGPTGYGYTF.